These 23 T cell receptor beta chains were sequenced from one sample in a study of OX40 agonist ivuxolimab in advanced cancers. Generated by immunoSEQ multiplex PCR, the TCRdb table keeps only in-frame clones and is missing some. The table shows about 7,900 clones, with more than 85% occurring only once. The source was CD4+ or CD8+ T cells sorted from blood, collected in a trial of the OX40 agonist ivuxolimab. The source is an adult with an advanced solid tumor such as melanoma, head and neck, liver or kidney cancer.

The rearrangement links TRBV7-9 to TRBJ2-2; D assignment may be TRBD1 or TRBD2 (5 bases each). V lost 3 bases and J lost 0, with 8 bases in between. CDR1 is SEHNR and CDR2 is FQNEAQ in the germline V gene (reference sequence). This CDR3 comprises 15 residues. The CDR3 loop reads CASSFSGPNTGELFF. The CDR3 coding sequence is TGTGCCAGCAGCTTTTCGGGACCGAACACCGGGGAGCTGTTTTTT.

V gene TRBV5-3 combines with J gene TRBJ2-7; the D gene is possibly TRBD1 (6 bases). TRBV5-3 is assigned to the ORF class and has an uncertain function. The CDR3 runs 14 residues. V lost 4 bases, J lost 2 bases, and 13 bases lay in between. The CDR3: CARSPQGPTYEQYF. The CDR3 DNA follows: TGTGCCAGAAGCCCACAGGGTCCCACCTACGAGCAGTACTTC.

This chain's CDR3 is CASSWGQGDYYGYTF. The DNA of the CDR3 is TGTGCCAGCAGTTGGGGACAGGGTGACTACTATGGCTACACCTTC. The chain carries TRBV6-5 and TRBJ1-2; TRBD1 agrees at 9 bases. The V segment lost 4 bases and the J segment 3 bases; nucleotides outside the gene matches: 6. The germline gives CDR1 MNHEY, CDR2 SVGAGI. The CDR3 has 15 residues.

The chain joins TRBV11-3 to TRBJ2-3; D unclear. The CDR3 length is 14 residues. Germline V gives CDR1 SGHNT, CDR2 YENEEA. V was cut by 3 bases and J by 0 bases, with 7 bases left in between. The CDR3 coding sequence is TGTGCCAGCAGCTTTTTAGTTAGCACAGATACGCAGTATTTT. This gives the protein CASSFLVSTDTQYF.

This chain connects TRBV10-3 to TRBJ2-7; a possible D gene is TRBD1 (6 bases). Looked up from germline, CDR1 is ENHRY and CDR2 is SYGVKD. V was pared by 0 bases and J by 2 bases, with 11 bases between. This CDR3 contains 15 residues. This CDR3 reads CAISESTQGTYEQYF. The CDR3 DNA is TGTGCCATCAGTGAGTCCACACAGGGTACCTACGAGCAGTACTTC.

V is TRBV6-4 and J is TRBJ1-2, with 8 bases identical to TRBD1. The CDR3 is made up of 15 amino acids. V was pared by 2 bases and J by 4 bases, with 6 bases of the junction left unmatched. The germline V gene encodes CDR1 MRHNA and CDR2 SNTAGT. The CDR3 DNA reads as TGTGCCAGCAGTGACGGTCAGGGGGCTGGCTATGGCTACACCTTC. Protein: CASSDGQGAGYGYTF.

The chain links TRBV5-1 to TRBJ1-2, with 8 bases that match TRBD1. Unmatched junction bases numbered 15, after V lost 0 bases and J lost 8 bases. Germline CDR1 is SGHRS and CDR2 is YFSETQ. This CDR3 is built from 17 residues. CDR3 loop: CASSLEGQGGWKRGYTF. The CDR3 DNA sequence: TGCGCCAGCAGCTTGGAAGGACAGGGTGGCTGGAAACGGGGCTACACCTTC.

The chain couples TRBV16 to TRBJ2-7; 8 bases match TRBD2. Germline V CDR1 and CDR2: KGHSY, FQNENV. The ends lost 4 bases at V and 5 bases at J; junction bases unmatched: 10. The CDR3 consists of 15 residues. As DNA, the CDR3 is TGTGCCAGCAGCCCAGCTGGGACTAGTCGCCACGAGCAGTACTTC. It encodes CASSPAGTSRHEQYF.

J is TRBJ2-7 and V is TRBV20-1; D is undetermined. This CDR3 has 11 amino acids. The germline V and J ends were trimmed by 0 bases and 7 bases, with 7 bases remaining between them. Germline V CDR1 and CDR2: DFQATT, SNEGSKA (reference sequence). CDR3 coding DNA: TGCAGTGCTAGAGAGGTGTTAGAGCAGTACTTC. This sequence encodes CSAREVLEQYF.

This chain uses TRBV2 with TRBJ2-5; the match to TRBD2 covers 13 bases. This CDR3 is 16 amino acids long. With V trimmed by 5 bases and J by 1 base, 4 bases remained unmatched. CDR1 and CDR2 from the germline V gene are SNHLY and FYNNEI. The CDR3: CASSTGTSGAQETQYF. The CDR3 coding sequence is TGTGCCAGCAGTACCGGGACTAGCGGGGCCCAAGAGACCCAGTACTTC.

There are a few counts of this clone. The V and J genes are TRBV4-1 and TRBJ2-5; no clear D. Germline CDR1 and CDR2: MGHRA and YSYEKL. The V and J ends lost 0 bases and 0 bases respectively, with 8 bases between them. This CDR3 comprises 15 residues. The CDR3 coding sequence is TGCGCCAGCAGCCAAGAACTCCGGTACCAAGAGACCCAGTACTTC. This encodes CASSQELRYQETQYF.

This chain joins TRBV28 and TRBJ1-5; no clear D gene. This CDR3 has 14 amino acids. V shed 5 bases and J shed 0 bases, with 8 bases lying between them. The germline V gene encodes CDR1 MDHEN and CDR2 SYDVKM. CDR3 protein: CASSDPFSNQPQHF. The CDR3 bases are TGTGCCAGCAGTGACCCTTTTAGCAATCAGCCCCAGCATTTT.

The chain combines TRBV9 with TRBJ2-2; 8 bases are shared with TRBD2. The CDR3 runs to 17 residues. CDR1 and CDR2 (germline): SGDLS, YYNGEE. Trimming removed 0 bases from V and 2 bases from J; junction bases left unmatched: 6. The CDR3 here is CASSVELAGLNTGELFF. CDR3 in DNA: TGTGCCAGCAGCGTAGAATTAGCGGGACTAAACACCGGGGAGCTGTTTTTT.

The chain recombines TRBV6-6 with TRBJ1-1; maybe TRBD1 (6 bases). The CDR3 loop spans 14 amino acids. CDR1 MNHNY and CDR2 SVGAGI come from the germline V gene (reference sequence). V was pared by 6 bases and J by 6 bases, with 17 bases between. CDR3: CASSRRGQNPEAFF. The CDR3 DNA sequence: TGTGCCAGCAGCCGCAGGGGTCAAAACCCTGAAGCTTTCTTT.

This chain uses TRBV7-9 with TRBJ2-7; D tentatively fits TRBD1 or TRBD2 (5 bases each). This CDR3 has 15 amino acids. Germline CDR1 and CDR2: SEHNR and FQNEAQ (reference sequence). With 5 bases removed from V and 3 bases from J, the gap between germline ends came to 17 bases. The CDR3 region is CASSEGPGVYYEQYF. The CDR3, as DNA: TGTGCCAGCAGCGAGGGGCCCGGGGTCTACTACGAGCAGTACTTC.

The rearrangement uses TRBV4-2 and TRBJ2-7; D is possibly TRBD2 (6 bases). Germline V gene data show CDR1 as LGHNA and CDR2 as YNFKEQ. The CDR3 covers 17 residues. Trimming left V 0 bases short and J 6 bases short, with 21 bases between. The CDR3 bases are TGTGCCAGCAGCCAAGATCCAGAGGGAGGACTCGATAGCGAGCAGTACTTC. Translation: CASSQDPEGGLDSEQYF.

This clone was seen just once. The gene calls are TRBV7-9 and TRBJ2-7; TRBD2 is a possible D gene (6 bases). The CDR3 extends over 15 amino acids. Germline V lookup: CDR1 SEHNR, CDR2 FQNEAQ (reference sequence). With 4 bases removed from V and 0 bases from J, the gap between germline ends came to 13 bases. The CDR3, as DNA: TGTGCCAGCAGCTCGTTGACTAGTACCTCCTACGAGCAGTACTTC. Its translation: CASSSLTSTSYEQYF.

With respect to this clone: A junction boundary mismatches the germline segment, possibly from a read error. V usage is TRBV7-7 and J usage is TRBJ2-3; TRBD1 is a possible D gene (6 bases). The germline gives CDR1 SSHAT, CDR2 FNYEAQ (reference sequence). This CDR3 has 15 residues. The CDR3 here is CASSLEGVFTDTQYF. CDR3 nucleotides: TGTGCTAGCAGCTTAGAGGGGGTTTTCACAGATACGCAGTATTTT. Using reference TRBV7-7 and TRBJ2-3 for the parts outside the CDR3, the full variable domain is GAGVSQSPRYKVTKRGQDVTLRCDPISSHATLYWYQQALGQGPEFLTYFNYEAQPDKSGLPSDRFSAERPEGSISTLTIQRTEQRDSAMYRCASSLEGVFTDTQYFGPGTRLTVL.

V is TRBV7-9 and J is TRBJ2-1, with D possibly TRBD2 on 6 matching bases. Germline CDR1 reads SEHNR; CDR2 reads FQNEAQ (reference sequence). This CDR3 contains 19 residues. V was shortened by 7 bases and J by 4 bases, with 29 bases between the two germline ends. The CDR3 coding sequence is TGTGCCAGCAACCCCGACCCCGGGGGTGAACCTCGAGTTTACAATGAGCAGTTCTTC. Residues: CASNPDPGGEPRVYNEQFF.

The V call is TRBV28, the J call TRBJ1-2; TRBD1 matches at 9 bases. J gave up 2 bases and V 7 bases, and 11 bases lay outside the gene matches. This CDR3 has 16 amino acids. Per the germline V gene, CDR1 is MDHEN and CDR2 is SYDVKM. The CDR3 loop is CASIPLLGTGNYGYTF. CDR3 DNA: TGTGCCAGCATTCCTCTTCTCGGGACAGGGAACTATGGCTACACCTTC.

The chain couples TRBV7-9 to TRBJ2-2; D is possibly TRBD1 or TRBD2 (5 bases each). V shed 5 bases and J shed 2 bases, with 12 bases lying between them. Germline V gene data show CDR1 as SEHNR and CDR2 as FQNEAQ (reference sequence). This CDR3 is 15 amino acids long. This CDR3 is CASSPLGENTGELFF. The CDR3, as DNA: TGTGCCAGCAGCCCCCTGGGGGAAAACACCGGGGAGCTGTTTTTT.

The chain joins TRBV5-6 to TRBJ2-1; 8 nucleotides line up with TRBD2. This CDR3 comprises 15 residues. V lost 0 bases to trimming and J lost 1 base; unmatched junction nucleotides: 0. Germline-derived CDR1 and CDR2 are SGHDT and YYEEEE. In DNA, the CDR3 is TGTGCCAGCAGCTTGGGCGGGAGGTCCTACAATGAGCAGTTCTTC. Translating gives CASSLGGRSYNEQFF.

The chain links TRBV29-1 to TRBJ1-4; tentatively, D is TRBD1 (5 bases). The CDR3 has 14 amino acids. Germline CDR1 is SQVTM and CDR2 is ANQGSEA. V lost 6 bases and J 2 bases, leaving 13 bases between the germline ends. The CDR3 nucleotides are TGCAGCGTAGCAGACAGTTCCACTAATGAAAAACTGTTTTTT. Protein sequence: CSVADSSTNEKLFF.